Each of the 13 T cell receptor beta chains below was sequenced from the same sample in a study of identifying expanded T cells in peripheral blood. The table came from immunoSEQ multiplex PCR; TCRdb's copy has only in-frame clones and leaves some out. The sample shows roughly 100,000 clones, about 91% of them seen only once. The sequenced material came from blood. Receptor source: a person aged 18 to 70 in good health.

This rearrangement joins TRBV4-3 to TRBJ2-2, with no clear D. Trimming took 1 base from V and 9 from J, leaving 9 bases between them. Germline V gene data show CDR1 as LGHNA and CDR2 as YSLEER. This CDR3 has 13 amino acids. As DNA, the CDR3 is TGCGCCAGCAGCCAAGTTTATGGCTGGGAGCTGTTTTTT. As protein: CASSQVYGWELFF.

The J gene is TRBJ2-1, the V gene TRBV7-3, with 9 bases lining up with TRBD2. Germline CDR1 SGHTA, CDR2 FQGTGA. CDR3 length equals 15 residues. V was pared by 5 bases and J by 3 bases, with 5 bases of the junction left unmatched. The CDR3 region has the DNA TGTGCCAGCAGCATTAGCGGGGGAGGCTACAATGAGCAGTTCTTC. Its protein product is CASSISGGGYNEQFF. The whole variable domain, filled in from reference TRBV7-3 and TRBJ2-1, reads GAGVSQTPSNKVTEKGKYVELRCDPISGHTALYWYRQSLGQGPEFLIYFQGTGAADDSGLPNDRFFAVRPEGSVSTLKIQRTERGDSAVYLCASSISGGGYNEQFFGPGTRLTVL.

V gene TRBV27 combines with J gene TRBJ1-5, with D tentatively TRBD1 (5 bases). Per germline, CDR1 MNHEY and CDR2 SMNVEV (reference sequence). Trimming took 7 bases from V and 1 from J, leaving 17 bases between them. This CDR3 has 16 residues. The DNA of the CDR3 is TGTGCCAGCAAAGGTATAGGGGTCGGAAGCAATCAGCCCCAGCATTTT. Protein product: CASKGIGVGSNQPQHF.

The chain joins TRBV4-1 to TRBJ1-1; no definite D call. The CDR3 is made up of 14 amino acids. Trimming took off 1 base at V and 2 bases at J, with 8 bases between the two ends. Germline V CDR1 and CDR2: MGHRA, YSYEKL. The CDR3 sequence: CASSQAGLNTEAFF. The DNA for the CDR3 is TGCGCCAGCAGCCAAGCTGGGCTTAACACTGAAGCTTTCTTT.

This sequence joins TRBV7-2 and TRBJ2-2; TRBD2 agrees at 8 bases. The V and J ends lost 5 bases and 4 bases, in that order; junction bases with no gene match: 9. CDR3 size: 16 residues. Germline CDR1 and CDR2: SGHTA and FQGNSA. CDR3 coding DNA: TGTGCCAGCAGCCAAAACACGGGGGGGCTCACCGGGGAGCTGTTTTTT. It codes for CASSQNTGGLTGELFF.

V is TRBV18 and J is TRBJ2-2, with D possibly being TRBD2 (6 bases). The CDR3 is 19 residues long. V shed 5 bases and J shed 4 bases, with 26 bases lying between them. Germline V gives CDR1 KGHSH, CDR2 LQKENI. In DNA form, the CDR3 reads TGTGCCAGCTCAGGCGTCAGACTAGGAAAACTATCGGGCACCGGGGAGCTGTTTTTT. Amino acid sequence: CASSGVRLGKLSGTGELFF.

This chain uses TRBV19 with TRBJ2-7; possibly TRBD1 for D (5 bases). This CDR3 has 13 amino acids. Per germline, CDR1 LNHDA and CDR2 SQIVND (reference sequence). V shed 8 bases and J shed 1 base, with 12 bases lying between them. CDR3 region: CASGRTTSYEQYF. In nucleotides, the CDR3 is TGTGCCAGTGGGCGGACAACTTCCTACGAGCAGTACTTC.

The chain combines TRBV7-2 with TRBJ2-1; the D gene could be TRBD1 or TRBD2 (5 bases each). There are 15 residues in the CDR3. CDR1 SGHTA and CDR2 FQGNSA come from the germline V gene. Trimming shortened V by 1 base and J by 4 bases, and 11 bases separated the two germline ends. The CDR3: CASSLGLAGYNEQFF. CDR3 nucleotide sequence: TGTGCCAGCAGCTTAGGTCTAGCAGGGTACAATGAGCAGTTCTTC. The variable domain in full, with the rest retrieved from reference TRBV7-2 and TRBJ2-1, is GAGVSQSPSNKVTEKGKDVELRCDPISGHTALYWYRQSLGQGLEFLIYFQGNSAPDKSGLPSDRFSAERTGGSVSTLTIQRTQQEDSAVYLCASSLGLAGYNEQFFGPGTRLTVL.

This rearrangement joins TRBV19 to TRBJ1-1; 7 positions agree with TRBD1. V lost 3 bases and J lost 9; bases outside the gene matches: 13. CDR3 length: 15 amino acids. Germline CDR1 reads LNHDA; CDR2 reads SQIVND (reference sequence). The CDR3 reads CASSIRIGQGVKAFF. The CDR3 nucleotides read TGTGCCAGTAGTATCAGAATCGGTCAGGGGGTTAAAGCTTTCTTT.

This sequence joins TRBV11-1 and TRBJ1-3; D ambiguous. This CDR3 has 14 residues. V was pared by 5 bases and J by 4 bases, with 12 bases between. Germline CDR1 and CDR2: SGHAT and FQDESV (reference sequence). The CDR3 DNA sequence: TGTGCCAGCAGCCGGACCAGGCGCGGAAACACCATATATTTT. Amino acids: CASSRTRRGNTIYF. Full variable domain (remainder filled in from reference TRBV11-1 and TRBJ1-3): EAEVAQSPRYKITEKSQAVAFWCDPISGHATLYWYRQILGQGPELLVQFQDESVVDDSQLPKDRFSAERLKGVDSTLKIQPAELGDSAMYLCASSRTRRGNTIYFGEGSWLTVV.

The V and J genes are TRBV28 and TRBJ2-7; D tentatively reads TRBD1 or TRBD2 (5 bases each). The V gene lost 7 bases and the J gene lost 0 bases, with 19 bases spanning the gap. Germline CDR1 is MDHEN and CDR2 is SYDVKM. This CDR3 is built from 16 residues. Here the CDR3 DNA reads TGTGCCAGCAAATCTGAGGGACCCCTTAGCTCCTACGAGCAGTACTTC. As protein: CASKSEGPLSSYEQYF. Supplemented by reference TRBV28 and TRBJ2-7, the full variable domain reads DVKVTQSSRYLVKRTGEKVFLECVQDMDHENMFWYRQDPGLGLRLIYFSYDVKMKEKGDIPEGYSVSREKKERFSLILESASTNQTSMYLCASKSEGPLSSYEQYFGPGTRLTVT.

This clone was seen a few times. The chain joins TRBV6-1 to TRBJ1-5; a possible D gene is TRBD1 (6 bases). This CDR3 spans 13 amino acids. CDR1 and CDR2 (germline): MNHNS, SASEGT. V dropped 9 bases and J dropped 7 bases, with 16 bases sitting between them. The CDR3 sequence: CASLRGSRQPQHF. CDR3 DNA sequence: TGTGCCAGTCTAAGGGGGAGTAGACAGCCCCAGCATTTT.

The chain recombines TRBV27 with TRBJ2-3, with D possibly TRBD1 on 6 matching bases. The germline V and J ends were trimmed by 1 base and 1 base, with 18 bases remaining between them. The germline V gene has CDR1 MNHEY and CDR2 SMNVEV (reference sequence). This CDR3 has 18 amino acids. The CDR3 loop reads CASSLYLPGAGGTDTQYF. CDR3 sequence (DNA): TGTGCCAGCAGTTTATATTTACCAGGGGCTGGTGGCACAGATACGCAGTATTTT.